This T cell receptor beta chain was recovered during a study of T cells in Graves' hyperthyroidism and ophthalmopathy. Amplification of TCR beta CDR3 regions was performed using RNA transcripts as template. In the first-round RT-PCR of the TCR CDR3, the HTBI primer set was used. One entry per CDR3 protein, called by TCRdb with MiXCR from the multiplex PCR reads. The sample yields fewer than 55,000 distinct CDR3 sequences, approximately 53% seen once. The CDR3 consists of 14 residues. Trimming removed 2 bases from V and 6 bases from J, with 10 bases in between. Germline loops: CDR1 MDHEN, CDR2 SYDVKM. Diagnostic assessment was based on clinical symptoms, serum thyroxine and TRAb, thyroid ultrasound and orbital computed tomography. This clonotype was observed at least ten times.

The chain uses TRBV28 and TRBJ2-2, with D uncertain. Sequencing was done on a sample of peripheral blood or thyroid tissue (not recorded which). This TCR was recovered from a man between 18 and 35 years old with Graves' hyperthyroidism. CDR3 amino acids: CASSLASASGELFF. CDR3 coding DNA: TGTGCCAGCAGTTTAGCGTCGGCTTCCGGGGAGCTGTTTTTT.